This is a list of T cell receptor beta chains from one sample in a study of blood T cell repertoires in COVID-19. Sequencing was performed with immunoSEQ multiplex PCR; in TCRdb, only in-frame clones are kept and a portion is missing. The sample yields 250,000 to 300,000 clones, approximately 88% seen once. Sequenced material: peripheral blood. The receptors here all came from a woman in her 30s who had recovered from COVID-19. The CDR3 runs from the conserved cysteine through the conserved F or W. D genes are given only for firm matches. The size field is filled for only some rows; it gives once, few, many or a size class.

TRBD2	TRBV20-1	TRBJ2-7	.	TGCAGTGCTAGTCTAGCGGGGGGGCTCTACGAGCAGTACTTC	CSASLAGGLYEQYF
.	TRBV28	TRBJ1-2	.	TGTGCCAGCAGCCTCGGACAGCACTATGGCTACACCTTC	CASSLGQHYGYTF
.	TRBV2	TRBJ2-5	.	TGTGCCAGCAAAACCGGGAGCGGGGAGACCCAGTACTTC	CASKTGSGETQYF
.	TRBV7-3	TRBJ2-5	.	TGTGCCAGCAGCTCCTTAGGGGGTGTAGAGACCCAGTACTTC	CASSSLGGVETQYF
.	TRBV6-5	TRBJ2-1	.	TGTGCCAGCAGTTACTCCGCTGGTTCTAGCAATGAGCAGTTCTTC	CASSYSAGSSNEQFF
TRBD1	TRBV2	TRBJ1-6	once	TGTGCCAGCAGGGACCGGACAGGGGCAAATTCACCCCTCCACTTT	CASRDRTGANSPLHF
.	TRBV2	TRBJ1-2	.	TGTGCCAGCAGTGGACAGACCTCGACAAGCTATGGCTACACCTTC	CASSGQTSTSYGYTF
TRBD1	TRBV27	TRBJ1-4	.	TGTGCCAGCACCCAGACAGGGGGGAATGAAAAACTGTTTTTT	CASTQTGGNEKLFF
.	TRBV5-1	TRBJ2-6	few	TGCGCCAGCAGCTTCGCAGGGATGACTGGGGCCAACGTCCTGACTTTC	CASSFAGMTGANVLTF
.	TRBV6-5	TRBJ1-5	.	TGTGCCAGCAGTCGGAATACAGGGTTTCAGCCCCAGCATTTT	CASSRNTGFQPQHF
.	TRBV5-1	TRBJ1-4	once	TGCGCCAGCAGCTCCCTCGGGAGGGCTGAAAAACTGTTTTTT	CASSSLGRAEKLFF
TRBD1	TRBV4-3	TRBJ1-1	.	TGCGCCAGCAGCCAAGGACAGGGTTGGACTGAAGCTTTCTTT	CASSQGQGWTEAFF
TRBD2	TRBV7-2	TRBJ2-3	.	TGTGCCAGCAGCCCACTAGCGGACCATTCAAATACGCAGTATTTT	CASSPLADHSNTQYF
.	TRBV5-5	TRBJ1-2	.	TGTGCCAGCAGGGAAACTACGTCGCTCGCCTATGGCTACACCTTC	CASRETTSLAYGYTF
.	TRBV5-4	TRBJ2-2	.	TGTGCCAGCAGCATTGACAGGTCCACCGGGGAGCTGTTTTTT	CASSIDRSTGELFF
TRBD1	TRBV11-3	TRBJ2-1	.	TGTGCCAGCAGCCCAGGACAGGGGGCTCTTAATGAGCAGTTCTTC	CASSPGQGALNEQFF
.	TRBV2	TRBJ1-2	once	TGTGCCAGCAGTGAATCTCTACAGGCTCATGGCTACACCTTC	CASSESLQAHGYTF
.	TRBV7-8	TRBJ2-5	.	TGTGCCAGCAGCCCCGTTATACAGGGAACACTGCAAGAGACCCAGTACTTC	CASSPVIQGTLQETQYF
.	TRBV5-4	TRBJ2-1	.	TGTGCCAGCAGCTCCCATTTTGGCGGGGTCATCGGTGAGCAGTTCTTC	CASSSHFGGVIGEQFF
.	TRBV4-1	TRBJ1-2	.	TGCGCCAGCAGCCAAGGACTTGGACTTGGTGGCTACACCTTC	CASSQGLGLGGYTF
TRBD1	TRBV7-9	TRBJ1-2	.	TGTGCCAGCAGCTTTTCCGGGACAGGGGGCTACTATGGCTACACCTTC	CASSFSGTGGYYGYTF
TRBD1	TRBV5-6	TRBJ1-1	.	TGTGCCAGCAGCTCACGAGCCGGGACAGTGAACACTGAAGCTTTCTTT	CASSSRAGTVNTEAFF
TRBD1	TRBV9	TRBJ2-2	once	TGTGCCAGCAGCGCTACCCCCGGAGACAGGGGAACCGGGGAGCTGTTTTTT	CASSATPGDRGTGELFF
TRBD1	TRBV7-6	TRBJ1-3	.	TGTGCCAGCAGCTTATGGGGACTGACAGGGTCTGGAAACACCATATATTTT	CASSLWGLTGSGNTIYF
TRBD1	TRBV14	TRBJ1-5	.	TGTGCCAGCAGCCAGGTTAGACAGGGGACTACTTATAGCAATCAGCCCCAGCATTTT	CASSQVRQGTTYSNQPQHF
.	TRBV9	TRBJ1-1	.	TGTGCCAGCAGCTTCCGACAGGAACCCACTGAAGCTTTCTTT	CASSFRQEPTEAFF
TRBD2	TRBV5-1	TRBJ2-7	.	TGCGCCAGCAGCTTGGCCCCGCGGGGGGGAAACGGCGAGCAGTACTTC	CASSLAPRGGNGEQYF
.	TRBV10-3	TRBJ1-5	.	TGTGCCACCAACCAGGGTTCGGATCAGCCCCAGCATTTT	CATNQGSDQPQHF